This TCR beta chain stems from a study of molecular identifiers for immune sequencing clone quantification. This clonotype has only one observation. Antigen: not known. A much larger clone lies one base from this, so it may be a read error. Trimming pared 6 bases from V and 0 bases from J, leaving 12 bases between. The length of the CDR3 is 13 residues. Per the germline V gene, CDR1 is DFQATT and CDR2 is SNEGSKA (reference sequence). The authors gated naive CD8 T cells as CD8+CD4-CCR7+CD45RA+ for sorting. General observations from the study: Over 99% of effector molecules, but under 1% in naive cells, were held by clones with more than 20 RNA copies. Underestimation of highly expanded clone sizes could arise where identical TCR molecules share a barcode.

Each CDR3 protein is one row after TCRdb ran MiXCR on the PCR reads. The sample has roughly 320,000 distinct CDR3 sequences; 20% to 25% are singletons. The sequenced sample was naive CD8+ T cells from blood, with Jurkat cell RNA spiked in. Subset: FACS-sorted CD8+CD4-CCR7+CD45RA+ naive T cells. V gene TRBV20-1 combines with J gene TRBJ2-7, with D possibly called TRBD1 or TRBD2 (5 bases each). The clonotype comes from a human donor in good health. Some libraries in this study had Jurkat cell RNA spiked in. DNA for the CDR3: TGCAGTGCGCTCCGGGGCCACTCCTACGAGCAGTACTTC. Translating gives CSALRGHSYEQYF.